Below are 22 T cell receptor beta chains sequenced from a single sample in a study of cytomegalovirus exposure and HLA in healthy donors. This PCR relied on a set of 60 Vbeta primers and 13 Jbeta primers. Assay used: immunoSEQ multiplex PCR; TCRdb lists only in-frame clones, some missing. The table lists 180,000 or so clones, about 79% of them singletons. Sequenced sample: PBMCs. These receptors came from a man over 45 in good health and CMV-seropositive.

The table lists this clone with a few counts. The J gene is TRBJ1-5, the V gene TRBV7-8; weak D call: TRBD1 (5 bases). CDR3 length: 15 amino acids. CDR1 is SGHVS, CDR2 FQNEAQ, per germline. V was clipped by 1 base and J by 6 bases, with 13 bases between them. This CDR3 reads CASSLDSGATQPQHF. CDR3 DNA: TGTGCCAGCAGCTTAGATAGCGGGGCCACTCAGCCCCAGCATTTT.

This chain uses TRBV6-5 with TRBJ1-3; D is perhaps TRBD1 (5 bases). With 6 bases removed from V and 0 bases from J, the gap between germline ends came to 12 bases. Germline loops: CDR1 MNHEY, CDR2 SVGAGI. The CDR3 has 15 amino acids. The CDR3 bases are TGTGCCAGCAGAACCGACAGAGGCTCTGGAAACACCATATATTTT. As protein: CASRTDRGSGNTIYF.

The V call is TRBV4-1, the J call TRBJ1-4, with 9 bases matching TRBD1. Germline V gives CDR1 MGHRA, CDR2 YSYEKL. The CDR3 loop spans 18 amino acids. J gave up 6 bases and V 4 bases, and 15 bases lay outside the gene matches. The CDR3 loop is CASSPTDFMGQGDEKLFF. The DNA for the CDR3 is TGCGCCAGCAGCCCTACAGACTTTATGGGACAGGGAGATGAAAAACTGTTTTTT.

The V and J genes are TRBV2 and TRBJ2-5; D is perhaps TRBD2 (6 bases). The CDR3 consists of 14 residues. From germline, CDR1 is SNHLY and CDR2 FYNNEI. Trimming cost V 3 bases and J 5 bases, with 13 bases left between them. The CDR3 loop is CASSDRAGWETQYF. As DNA, the CDR3 is TGTGCCAGCAGTGATCGGGCGGGGTGGGAGACCCAGTACTTC.

This sequence joins TRBV9 and TRBJ2-7, with 7 bases matching TRBD2. CDR1 is SGDLS and CDR2 is YYNGEE in the germline V gene. V lost 4 bases to trimming and J lost 4 bases; unmatched junction nucleotides: 8. The CDR3 has 14 residues. The CDR3 DNA sequence: TGTGCCAGCAGCCGGGGTGGGGGGGATTACGAGCAGTACTTC. Its protein product is CASSRGGGDYEQYF.

V usage is TRBV9 and J usage is TRBJ2-5; a weak D match, TRBD2 (5 bases). Germline loops: CDR1 SGDLS, CDR2 YYNGEE. The CDR3 runs 15 residues. Trimming shortened V by 3 bases and J by 5 bases, and 17 bases separated the two germline ends. The CDR3 nucleotides are TGTGCCAGCAGCGAGTCTGCCGGAGGTATGGAGACCCAGTACTTC. It specifies CASSESAGGMETQYF.

The genes are TRBV11-3 and TRBJ2-2; TRBD1 might be the D (6 bases). This CDR3 is built from 16 residues. CDR1 is SGHNT, CDR2 YENEEA, per germline. The V gene lost 0 bases and the J gene lost 1 base, with 9 bases spanning the gap. The chain's CDR3 is CASSLDQGQNTGELFF. Written as DNA, the CDR3 is TGTGCCAGCAGCTTAGATCAGGGGCAGAACACCGGGGAGCTGTTTTTT.

The chain recombines TRBV7-9 with TRBJ1-1; D perhaps matches TRBD1 (6 bases). The V and J ends lost 5 bases and 4 bases respectively, with 20 bases between them. CDR1 is SEHNR, CDR2 FQNEAQ, per germline (reference sequence). The CDR3 loop spans 16 amino acids. CDR3 loop: CASSRAAGVIGTEAFF. CDR3 coding DNA: TGTGCCAGCAGCCGAGCGGCAGGGGTTATCGGCACTGAAGCTTTCTTT.

The chain employs TRBV9 and TRBJ2-2; the match to TRBD2 covers 13 bases. The CDR3 runs to 15 residues. Per the germline V gene, CDR1 is SGDLS and CDR2 is YYNGEE. The trim removed 7 bases at V and 6 bases at J, leaving 6 bases unmatched. The CDR3 nucleotides read TGTGCCAGCGGCCGGACTAGCGGGGGATCCGGGGAGCTGTTTTTT. Its translation: CASGRTSGGSGELFF. The full variable domain, its missing parts supplied by reference TRBV9 and TRBJ2-2, is DSGVTQTPKHLITATGQRVTLRCSPRSGDLSVYWYQQSLDQGLQFLIQYYNGEERAKGNILERFSAQQFPDLHSELNLSSLELGDSALYFCASGRTSGGSGELFFGEGSRLTVL.

Here the CDR3 reads CASGPHSYEQYF. CDR3 DNA sequence: TGTGCCAGTGGCCCCCACTCCTACGAGCAGTACTTC. V gene TRBV19 combines with J gene TRBJ2-7, with D uncertain. Germline loops: CDR1 LNHDA, CDR2 SQIVND (reference sequence). This CDR3 is built from 12 residues. V was cut by 8 bases and J by 0 bases, with 8 bases left in between.

The chain carries TRBV5-4 and TRBJ1-1, with D possibly being TRBD1 (5 bases). The V and J ends lost 2 bases and 4 bases respectively, with 15 bases between them. CDR3 length equals 15 residues. Germline CDR1 is SGHNT and CDR2 is YYREEE (reference sequence). The CDR3 sequence: CASSFQGLRSTEAFF. CDR3 sequence (DNA): TGTGCCAGCAGCTTCCAGGGTTTGAGGAGCACTGAAGCTTTCTTT.

This chain links TRBV2 with TRBJ1-1; D unclear. This CDR3 has 12 amino acids. V was pared by 4 bases and J by 9 bases, with 12 bases between. Germline lookup yields CDR1 SNHLY and CDR2 FYNNEI. In DNA form, the CDR3 reads TGTGCCAGCAGTGTGGGGAGGCCGAAAGCTTTCTTT. It yields the protein CASSVGRPKAFF.

This clone has more than one count but fewer than ten. The chain couples TRBV25-1 to TRBJ2-7; tentative D call: TRBD2 (5 bases). Looked up from germline, CDR1 is MGHDK and CDR2 is SYGVNS. Trimming left V 6 bases short and J 1 base short, with 10 bases between. The CDR3 contains 13 residues. The CDR3 nucleotides read TGTGCCAGCAGGCCGGGCGGGTCCTACGAGCAGTACTTC. Residues: CASRPGGSYEQYF.

The genes are TRBV2 and TRBJ2-5, with D tentatively TRBD2 (5 bases). Germline assignment: CDR1 SNHLY and CDR2 FYNNEI. This CDR3 region has 15 residues. V was cut by 4 bases and J by 4 bases, with 16 bases left in between. The CDR3 reads CASSAGTSIGETQYF. CDR3 sequence (DNA): TGTGCCAGCAGTGCGGGAACGTCGATCGGAGAGACCCAGTACTTC.

This rearrangement joins TRBV29-1 to TRBJ1-1; no clear D gene. Germline V gene lookup returns CDR1 SQVTM and CDR2 ANQGSEA. There are 14 residues in the CDR3. V shed 4 bases and J shed 0 bases, with 12 bases lying between them. Here the CDR3 reads CSVVVPPVNTEAFF. CDR3 sequence (DNA): TGCAGCGTTGTAGTACCTCCGGTGAACACTGAAGCTTTCTTT.

This clone appeared a single time. The chain is built from TRBV28 and TRBJ1-5, with a weak D call TRBD1 (5 bases). V dropped 2 bases and J dropped 11 bases, with 7 bases sitting between them. The CDR3 spans 11 residues. The germline gives CDR1 MDHEN, CDR2 SYDVKM. CDR3 coding DNA: TGTGCCAGCAGTTTAGCAGGGTCCCAGCATTTT. Translating it yields CASSLAGSQHF.

The V call is TRBV5-6, the J call TRBJ1-5; possible D gene TRBD1, 5 bases. V lost 5 bases and J lost 3, with 12 bases in between. The CDR3 totals 14 residues. Germline CDR1 reads SGHDT; CDR2 reads YYEEEE. The CDR3 loop is CASSKRQYNQPQHF. The CDR3 DNA sequence: TGTGCCAGCAGTAAAAGACAGTACAATCAGCCCCAGCATTTT.

The rearrangement links TRBV2 to TRBJ2-3; D is undetermined. V gave up 3 bases and J gave up 2 bases, with 9 bases separating them. Germline V gene lookup returns CDR1 SNHLY and CDR2 FYNNEI. CDR3 size: 14 residues. DNA for the CDR3: TGTGCCAGCAGTGATCCAGGAAACACAGATACGCAGTATTTT. Translated: CASSDPGNTDTQYF.

This clone has just one count. The chain employs TRBV6-5 and TRBJ1-1; a possible D gene is TRBD1 (5 bases). V lost 0 bases to trimming and J lost 4 bases, with 9 bases between them. CDR1 and CDR2 from the germline V gene are MNHEY and SVGAGI. This CDR3 comprises 14 residues. CDR3 nucleotide sequence: TGTGCCAGCAGTTACTCGGGGGGGGGCACTGAAGCTTTCTTT. Translating gives CASSYSGGGTEAFF.

The rearrangement uses TRBV5-4 and TRBJ2-5; TRBD1 aligns across 7 bases. Germline CDR1 SGHNT, CDR2 YYREEE (reference sequence). Unmatched junction bases numbered 11, after V lost 4 bases and J lost 5 bases. The CDR3 has 15 residues. This chain's CDR3 is CASSLTGERWETQYF. Here the CDR3 DNA reads TGTGCCAGCAGCCTAACAGGGGAGCGGTGGGAGACCCAGTACTTC. Full variable domain (outside the CDR3, taken from reference TRBV5-4 and TRBJ2-5): ETGVTQSPTHLIKTRGQQVTLRCSSQSGHNTVSWYQQALGQGPQFIFQYYREEENGRGNFPPRFSGLQFPNYSSELNVNALELDDSALYLCASSLTGERWETQYFGPGTRLLVL.

This clone was recorded only once. This chain joins TRBV7-2 and TRBJ2-5; maybe TRBD1 (5 bases). The germline V gene has CDR1 SGHTA and CDR2 FQGNSA. The CDR3 runs to 14 residues. Between the trimmed V and J ends, which lost 4 bases and 1 base, there was a span of 10 bases. The CDR3 sequence: CASSSQGFQETQYF. In DNA form, the CDR3 reads TGTGCCAGCAGCTCGCAGGGATTCCAAGAGACCCAGTACTTC.

The rearrangement links TRBV20-1 to TRBJ2-1; D is unclear. This CDR3 comprises 11 residues. Germline V gives CDR1 DFQATT, CDR2 SNEGSKA (reference sequence). V dropped 5 bases and J dropped 2 bases, with 4 bases sitting between them. The DNA for the CDR3 is TGCAGTGCTCTTGCCTACAATGAGCAGTTCTTC. It translates to CSALAYNEQFF.